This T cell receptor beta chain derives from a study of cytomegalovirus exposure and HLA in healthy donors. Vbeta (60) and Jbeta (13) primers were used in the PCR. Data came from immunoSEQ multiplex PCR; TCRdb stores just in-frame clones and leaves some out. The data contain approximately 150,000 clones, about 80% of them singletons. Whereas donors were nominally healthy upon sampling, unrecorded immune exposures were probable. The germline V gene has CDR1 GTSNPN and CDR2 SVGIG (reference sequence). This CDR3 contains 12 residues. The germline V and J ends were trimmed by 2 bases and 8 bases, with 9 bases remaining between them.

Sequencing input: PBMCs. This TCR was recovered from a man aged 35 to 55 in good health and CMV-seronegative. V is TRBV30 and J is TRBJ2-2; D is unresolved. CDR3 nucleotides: TGTGCCTGGAGTCTCTCAGGTGGGGAGCTGTTTTTT. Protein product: CAWSLSGGELFF. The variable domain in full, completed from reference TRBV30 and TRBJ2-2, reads SQTIHQWPATLVQPVGSPLSLECTVEGTSNPNLYWYRQAAGRGLQLLFYSVGIGQISSEVPQNLSASRPQDRQFILSSKKLLLSDSGFYLCAWSLSGGELFFGEGSRLTVL.